This is a list of T cell receptor beta chains from one sample in a study of identical twins. MiXCR, run by TCRdb on the 5' RACE reads, gives a single entry per CDR3 protein. Of around 450,000 distinct CDR3 sequences in the sample, around 14% were seen once. This sample also belongs to another study, concerning yellow fever vaccine responses in identical twins.

Sequencing was carried out using CD4+ T cells sorted from blood. The receptor set was obtained from a woman younger than 35 in good health. The CDR3 runs from the conserved cysteine through the conserved F or W. Clone size is given for some rows only: seen once, a few or many times, or a class if the clone is expanded.

>-|TRBJ2-4|TRBV5-1
CASSIGDRKNIQYF
>few|TRBJ2-1|TRBV6-5
CASSHSGTRLGDEQFF
>few|TRBJ2-7|TRBV21-1
CASTGLAGNSYEQYF
>-|TRBJ1-6|TRBV10-3
CAISEFADSPLHF
>-|TRBJ1-5|TRBV12-3/TRBV12-4
CASSQTGDSNQPQHF
>few|TRBJ1-1|TRBV12-3/TRBV12-4
CASSLKGVPTEAFF
>few|TRBJ2-7|TRBV6-1
CASSDTGGEPYEQYF
>-|TRBJ2-2|TRBV2
CASSEVPDTGELFF
>-|TRBJ1-1|TRBV5-4
CASSDLIGVVEAFF
>-|TRBJ1-2|TRBV12-3/TRBV12-4
CASSSGVTDLSYGYTF
>-|TRBJ2-5|TRBV20-1
CSASALAGVSETQYF
>few|TRBJ2-2|TRBV18
CASSPAAQGVAGELFF
>-|TRBJ2-5|TRBV7-7
CASSLVGTAQETQYF
>-|TRBJ2-5|TRBV6-1
CASSRSGQKETQYF
>few|TRBJ2-2|TRBV6-4
CASSGDGLSGELFF
>many|TRBJ1-1|TRBV2
CASSHGDRFTEAFF
>many|TRBJ2-2|TRBV6-5
CASSSSGGAGELFF
>-|TRBJ1-4|TRBV5-6
CASSFNQAGREKLFF
>few|TRBJ1-5|TRBV13
CASSLGGYWDRNSNQPQHF
>-|TRBJ2-5|TRBV15
CATSRVPGFQETQYF
>few|TRBJ2-7|TRBV28
CASSFPVPASGNSYEQYF
>few|TRBJ1-4|TRBV29-1
CSVRQGDEKLFF
>few|TRBJ2-3|TRBV3-1
CASSPRNRGIDTQYF
>many|TRBJ2-3|TRBV5-1
CASSLYADTQYF
>few|TRBJ2-7|TRBV20-1
CSASPAGVFYEQYF
>-|TRBJ2-1|TRBV6-2/TRBV6-3
CASGMTHNEQFF
>few|TRBJ1-1|TRBV20-1
CSVGDPQAEAFF
>few|TRBJ2-7|TRBV25-1
CASSDTGGFYEQYF
>-|TRBJ2-3|TRBV7-9
CASSFNRGPVTDTQYF